Sequencing of this TCR beta chain was carried out in a study of cytomegalovirus exposure and HLA in healthy donors. Remarks on this clone: What it binds is not known.

General observations from the study: Analysis performed later showed TCR beta chains linked to HLA being more clonally expanded than equally common others.

13 Jbeta primers and 60 Vbeta primers were used for the PCR. Only in-frame clones appear in the TCRdb table, and some are missing; sequencing was by immunoSEQ multiplex PCR. Counted here are about 120,000 clones, around 76% occurring once; the ten biggest clones make up 13%. The sequence derives from a young man in good health and CMV-seropositive. Source material: PBMCs.

The CDR3 bases are TGTGCCAGCTCGGCAGACCAAGAGACCCAGTACTTC. Amino acids: CASSADQETQYF. The chain employs TRBV18 and TRBJ2-5; D is ambiguous. Trimming pared 6 bases from V and 0 bases from J, leaving 5 bases between. CDR1 and CDR2 from the germline V gene are KGHSH and LQKENI. The CDR3 contains 12 residues.